This T cell receptor beta chain is drawn from a study of blood T cells in healthy people across ages (dated by TCRdb to 2014 to 2015). Looking at the study overall: In model experiments, roughly one uniquely barcoded TCR beta cDNA molecule per two T cells was captured by template switching. To track age-related changes in TCR beta repertoire diversity, the study relied on deep sequencing normalized with unique cDNA molecular identifiers. The donors were split into four age groups: young (average about 16 years), middle-aged (39), aged (approximately 59) and long-lived (approximately 80). To avoid experimental bias, donors of different ages were spread randomly across the sequencing lanes. Using the same blood draw, the study looked at two additional independent replicas of 1 million unique cDNA reads for two donors, one aged 18 to 30 and the other aged 80 or older. What the research found in general, with its limitations: Compared with the aged group, more naive CD4+ T cells, fewer expanded clones and increased TCR diversity were shown by the long-lived group, suggesting age selection. Bulk unsorted PBMC profiling prevented conclusive comparison of naive and antigen-experienced compartments. There was a strong correlation between observed TCR beta diversity and the percentage of naive T cells measured by flow cytometry. Observed TCR beta diversity per million T cells fell roughly linearly with age, and a significant reduction was already apparent by age approximately 41. Donor CMV infection status was unknown, potentially confounding age-related changes in expanded clonotypes. Estimates of total diversity from one million sequenced T cells were regarded as lower bounds and underestimates.

To prepare the library, 5' RACE was applied. TCRdb lists the instrument as Illumina HiSeq 2500. The second PCR ran for roughly 7 to 12 cycles and used a J-beta primer mix along with a sample-barcoded 5' primer. A unique molecular identifier was introduced onto each TCR beta cDNA molecule by a template-switch 5' adaptor carrying 12 random nucleotides. At least 3 million CDR3-containing paired-end reads were obtained from each sample. First-strand cDNA was synthesized from all RNA with the Mint cDNA synthesis kit, primed by a TRBC-specific oligonucleotide. Following uracil-DNA glycosylase treatment, a first 18-cycle PCR with universal primers M1SS and BC2_uni_R was performed on all cDNA. In the source study's methods: Normalization of each sample was performed by random selection of 1 million high-quality reads, each carrying a distinct molecular identifier. Reads sharing molecular identifiers were discarded rather than binned into consensus sequences. MiTCR, set to a Q25 quality threshold and the strictest error-elimination algorithm, was used for CDR3 identification, clonotype clustering and error correction. Lower-bound total TCR beta diversity was estimated with a nonparametric unseen species model using Euler transformation. TCRdb reworked the public reads: Q25 trimming with fastp, MiXCR clone assembly, productive beta chains retained. Entries that share a CDR3 protein sequence are merged under the most common genes and DNA. None of the V and J calls come from the authors' own analysis; TCRdb made them. Present in this sample are over a million distinct CDR3 sequences, 35% to 45% of which were seen just once. The ten top clones hold 7% to 9% of the sample.

The CDR3 holds 14 amino acids from the cysteine to the phenylalanine. Only the CDR3 region is kept as DNA, spanning 42 bases read in frame from base 1. From the germline V gene (reference sequence), CDR1 is MNHNY and CDR2 is SVGAGI. Trimming takes 4 bases from V and 4 bases from J, and the germline ends sit 13 bases apart. The approximately 39 donors, aged about 6 to 95 years, were systemically healthy Caucasian individuals from Russia. Around 9.7 milliliters of peripheral blood were collected from each donor into EDTA-treated Vacutainer tubes. Ficoll-Paque density-gradient centrifugation was used to isolate PBMCs, with at least 6.5 million per sample. Total RNA was extracted from PBMCs with Trizol reagent, with at least 5 micrograms obtained per sample. For every donor, flow cytometry on a PBMC aliquot measured the percentage of naive CD45RAhigh/CD27high T cells. Note on this clonotype: Its antigen remains unidentified. Within one base of it there is no much larger clone, and no base qualities were kept.

The clonotype was recovered from a woman aged 18-29 years in good health. The chain is encoded by TRBV6-6 joined to TRBJ1-2, with the D gene uncertain. Sequenced: blood. The base sequence is TGTGCCAGCAGTTTGCGGGGATCCGTCTATGGCTACACCTTC. The resulting protein is CASSLRGSVYGYTF.